This TCR beta chain stems from a study of T cells after yellow fever vaccination. Points from the study as a whole: Abundant contaminating clonotypes from the bulk population could appear in FACS-sorted repertoires.

Worth noting for this clonotype: Its matching antigen is unknown.

V was pared by 8 bases and J by 7 bases, with 17 bases between. Germline-derived CDR1 and CDR2 are ENHRY and SYGVKD. CDR3 length: 13 residues. TCR cDNA was made by 5'RACE template switching, adding a universal primer site and UMIs. MiXCR, run by TCRdb on the 5' RACE reads, gives a single entry per CDR3 protein. The sample consists of approximately 300,000 distinct CDR3 sequences, roughly 10% of them appearing once. The V and J genes are TRBV10-3 and TRBJ1-2; possible D gene TRBD1, 6 bases. Sequencing was performed on CD4+ T cells sorted from PBMCs, taken 45 days after the yellow fever booster vaccination. The sequence came from a man aged 18 to 30 who received the YFV17D yellow fever vaccine. CDR3 in amino acids: CAIGEQGWGGYTF. CDR3 coding DNA: TGTGCCATCGGCGAGCAGGGGTGGGGTGGCTACACCTTC.